Each of the 28 T cell receptor beta chains below was sequenced from the same sample in a study of technical replicates of blood from several donors. Profiling relied on immunoSEQ multiplex PCR, and the TCRdb table lists in-frame clones only, not all of them. This table holds under 20,000 clones, roughly 84% found once. The specimen was PBMCs. These receptors were collected from a human donor in good health.

This chain links TRBV14 with TRBJ1-2; D ambiguous. The ends were cut back, 8 bases at V and 4 bases at J, with 17 bases in the middle. The germline gives CDR1 SGHDN, CDR2 FVKESK. This CDR3 spans 14 amino acids. CDR3 DNA: TGTGCCAGCTCGCCAGACACCGCTCCCTATGGCTACACCTTC. Translation: CASSPDTAPYGYTF.

CDR3 sequence: CASGQGALSYEQYF. CDR3 nucleotide sequence: TGTGCCAGCGGACAGGGGGCCTTATCCTACGAGCAGTACTTC. This rearrangement joins TRBV28 to TRBJ2-7, with 11 bases matching TRBD1. Germline CDR1 and CDR2: MDHEN and SYDVKM. The junction had 4 bases not matched to a gene; V was cut back by 8 bases and J by 1 base. The CDR3 covers 14 residues.

The chain joins TRBV27 to TRBJ1-1; TRBD1 might be the D (6 bases). Per the germline V gene, CDR1 is MNHEY and CDR2 is SMNVEV (reference sequence). V lost 3 bases, J lost 4 bases, and 12 bases lay in between. This CDR3 spans 14 amino acids. CDR3 in amino acids: CASSLGGRITEAFF. The CDR3 DNA is TGTGCCAGCAGTTTGGGGGGGCGCATCACTGAAGCTTTCTTT.

The chain carries TRBV19 and TRBJ1-4; no firm D call. The CDR3 is 16 amino acids. Germline lookup yields CDR1 LNHDA and CDR2 SQIVND (reference sequence). V was cut by 1 base and J by 7 bases, with 16 bases left in between. The CDR3, as DNA: TGTGCCAGTAGTATAGCTCTCACTAGCACGGGTGAAAAACTGTTTTTT. It specifies CASSIALTSTGEKLFF.

Only a few counts were recorded for this clone. This rearrangement joins TRBV7-2 to TRBJ2-1; 14 bases map to TRBD2. Germline loops: CDR1 SGHTA, CDR2 FQGNSA. The V and J ends lost 4 bases and 0 bases, in that order; junction bases with no gene match: 5. The CDR3 totals 18 residues. CDR3 region: CASSSMTSGRASYNEQFF. In DNA form, the CDR3 reads TGTGCCAGCAGCTCCATGACTAGCGGGAGGGCCTCCTACAATGAGCAGTTCTTC.

Only a few counts were recorded for this clone. The chain has TRBV7-9 and TRBJ1-5; tentatively, D is TRBD1 (6 bases). V gave up 5 bases and J gave up 2 bases, with 16 bases separating them. Per the germline V gene, CDR1 is SEHNR and CDR2 is FQNEAQ (reference sequence). CDR3 length: 16 amino acids. The CDR3 nucleotides are TGTGCCAGCAGCCCGTCGGGGGGCGAGGGCAATCAGCCCCAGCATTTT. It codes for CASSPSGGEGNQPQHF.

The chain employs TRBV27 and TRBJ2-7; 8 positions agree with TRBD1. CDR1 and CDR2 from the germline V gene are MNHEY and SMNVEV (reference sequence). V lost 2 bases to trimming and J lost 12 bases; unmatched junction nucleotides: 9. The CDR3 loop spans 13 amino acids. In DNA, the CDR3 is TGTGCCAGCAGTTTAGAGGCAGGGGGCTTTCGGTACTTC. It translates to CASSLEAGGFRYF.

This chain uses TRBV27 with TRBJ1-2, with 8 bases fitting TRBD1. The germline CDR1 and CDR2 sequences are MNHEY and SMNVEV (reference sequence). J gave up 0 bases and V 5 bases, and 11 bases lay outside the gene matches. This CDR3 has 17 amino acids. CDR3 sequence: CASSRWTGRGANYGYTF. The CDR3, as DNA: TGTGCCAGCAGTCGTTGGACAGGGCGAGGCGCTAACTATGGCTACACCTTC.

The table lists this clone with a few counts. The rearrangement joins TRBV5-5 to TRBJ2-3, with 7 bases lining up with TRBD2. V was pared by 5 bases and J by 5 bases, with 11 bases of the junction left unmatched. CDR1 is SGHKS and CDR2 is YYEKEE in the germline V gene (reference sequence). The CDR3 has 15 amino acids. CDR3 sequence: CASSLERLAVDTQYF. The CDR3 DNA follows: TGTGCCAGCAGTCTAGAACGGCTAGCGGTAGATACGCAGTATTTT. Combining the CDR3 with reference TRBV5-5 and TRBJ2-3 gives the whole variable domain DAGVTQSPTHLIKTRGQQVTLRCSPISGHKSVSWYQQVLGQGPQFIFQYYEKEERGRGNFPDRFSARQFPNYSSELNVNALLLGDSALYLCASSLERLAVDTQYFGPGTRLTVL.

The chain recombines TRBV9 with TRBJ2-3; D is unresolved. The CDR3 totals 14 residues. Trimming stripped 3 bases from V and 6 bases from J, with 14 bases between. Germline V lookup: CDR1 SGDLS, CDR2 YYNGEE. As DNA, the CDR3 is TGTGCCAGCAGCGCTGCCCGAACCGGGGATACGCAGTATTTT. Translation gives CASSAARTGDTQYF.

The chain employs TRBV30 and TRBJ1-2, with D possibly TRBD1 on 5 matching bases. The germline gives CDR1 GTSNPN, CDR2 SVGIG (reference sequence). Trimming shortened V by 4 bases and J by 8 bases, and 14 bases separated the two germline ends. The CDR3 totals 12 residues. CDR3 sequence (DNA): TGTGCCTGGACCGACGGGAGGGGCGGCTACACCTTC. Its translation is CAWTDGRGGYTF.

This clone has only one observation. The rearrangement uses TRBV5-8 and TRBJ1-4; unclear D gene. This CDR3 contains 15 residues. Germline lookup yields CDR1 SGHTS and CDR2 YDEGEE. Deletions cut 1 base from V and 4 bases from J, with 11 bases between. This CDR3 is CASSLILRSNEKLFF. In nucleotides, the CDR3 is TGTGCCAGCAGCTTGATCCTACGGAGTAATGAAAAACTGTTTTTT.

V gene TRBV6-6 combines with J gene TRBJ2-7; TRBD2 is a possible D gene (6 bases). CDR1 MNHNY and CDR2 SVGAGI come from the germline V gene (reference sequence). Deletions cut 6 bases from V and 6 bases from J, with 15 bases between. The CDR3 is 13 amino acids. The CDR3 is CASSPGTLLEQYF. CDR3 bases: TGTGCCAGCAGCCCGGGGACTCTCCTCGAGCAGTACTTC.

This clone appeared once. The rearrangement joins TRBV7-8 to TRBJ1-1; weak D call: TRBD1 (6 bases). The CDR3 contains 18 residues. Trimming took 2 bases from V and 1 from J, leaving 20 bases between them. Germline V CDR1 and CDR2: SGHVS, FQNEAQ. This CDR3 reads CASSLTAWYSGENTEAFF. In DNA, the CDR3 is TGTGCCAGCAGCTTAACCGCCTGGTATTCAGGGGAGAACACTGAAGCTTTCTTT.

The chain employs TRBV19 and TRBJ2-7; D perhaps matches TRBD1 (7 bases). V gave up 5 bases and J gave up 6 bases, with 23 bases separating them. Germline V gene sequence: CDR1 LNHDA, CDR2 SQIVND (reference sequence). The CDR3 totals 16 residues. The CDR3 nucleotides read TGTGCCAGTAGTTCATCCCCAGGGGGGAGGATACCCGAGCAGTACTTC. This encodes CASSSSPGGRIPEQYF. Full variable domain (outside the CDR3, taken from reference TRBV19 and TRBJ2-7): DGGITQSPKYLFRKEGQNVTLSCEQNLNHDAMYWYRQDPGQGLRLIYYSQIVNDFQKGDIAEGYSVSREKKESFPLTVTSAQKNPTAFYLCASSSSPGGRIPEQYFGPGTRLTVT.

This clone was observed a single time. This sequence joins TRBV5-4 and TRBJ2-5, with TRBD2 identical over 8 bases. The CDR3 contains 16 residues. Trimming took 5 bases from V and 3 from J; bases not matched to a gene: 12. The germline gives CDR1 SGHNT, CDR2 YYREEE (reference sequence). CDR3 in amino acids: CASRGGLAPVEETQYF. CDR3 in DNA: TGTGCCAGCAGGGGCGGACTAGCCCCAGTGGAAGAGACCCAGTACTTC.

This sequence joins TRBV28 and TRBJ1-4, with D tentatively TRBD1 (5 bases). The CDR3 extends over 16 amino acids. V shed 4 bases and J shed 4 bases, with 16 bases lying between them. CDR1 is MDHEN and CDR2 is SYDVKM in the germline V gene. The CDR3 loop reads CASSSPGAGFNEKLFF. DNA for the CDR3: TGTGCCAGCAGTTCTCCTGGGGCGGGGTTTAATGAAAAACTGTTTTTT.

The chain is built from TRBV25-1 and TRBJ2-3; 9 positions match TRBD2. The CDR3 consists of 15 residues. V lost 2 bases and J lost 2; bases outside the gene matches: 2. Germline CDR1 and CDR2: MGHDK and SYGVNS. DNA for the CDR3: TGTGCCAGCAGTGAAGCTAGCGGGGCCACAGATACGCAGTATTTT. Protein product: CASSEASGATDTQYF.

The V and J genes are TRBV28 and TRBJ2-5; TRBD1 matches at 9 bases. J gave up 4 bases and V 6 bases, and 9 bases lay outside the gene matches. The CDR3 runs 15 residues. Looked up from germline, CDR1 is MDHEN and CDR2 is SYDVKM. The CDR3 region is CASRGGTGSGETQYF. The CDR3 nucleotides read TGTGCCAGCAGGGGGGGGACAGGGTCTGGAGAGACCCAGTACTTC.

CDR3 amino acids: CASEAGQGTGELFF. The CDR3 coding sequence is TGTGCCAGTGAAGCGGGACAGGGAACCGGGGAGCTGTTTTTT. This rearrangement joins TRBV6-5 to TRBJ2-2; 9 positions match TRBD1. The germline V gene encodes CDR1 MNHEY and CDR2 SVGAGI. V lost 9 bases and J lost 5; bases outside the gene matches: 7. The CDR3 extends over 14 amino acids.

The rearrangement joins TRBV7-2 to TRBJ2-3; 12 bases align to TRBD2. Looked up from germline, CDR1 is SGHTA and CDR2 is FQGNSA. The CDR3 is made up of 18 amino acids. V lost 1 base and J lost 5; bases outside the gene matches: 10. The CDR3 loop reads CASSLDGASGRVVDTQYF. The CDR3 DNA reads as TGTGCCAGCAGCTTAGACGGGGCTAGCGGGAGGGTAGTAGATACGCAGTATTTT.

This clone was seen only once. The rearrangement uses TRBV7-8 and TRBJ1-2; unclear D gene. V was cut by 0 bases and J by 9 bases, with 17 bases left in between. Germline CDR1 SGHVS, CDR2 FQNEAQ. CDR3 length: 15 amino acids. The CDR3 spells CASSLARITAWSYTF. CDR3 DNA: TGTGCCAGCAGCTTAGCGCGCATTACAGCCTGGAGCTACACCTTC.

This chain connects TRBV28 to TRBJ2-1; 13 bases line up with TRBD2. The V gene's germline CDR1 is MDHEN and CDR2 SYDVKM. V lost 5 bases and J lost 6; bases outside the gene matches: 4. This CDR3 comprises 15 residues. The CDR3 nucleotides are TGTGCCAGCAGTACCGGGACTAGCGGGACCAATGAGCAGTTCTTC. It codes for CASSTGTSGTNEQFF.

J is TRBJ1-1 and V is TRBV30; 9 nucleotides match TRBD1. CDR1 is GTSNPN and CDR2 is SVGIG in the germline V gene (reference sequence). V was clipped by 4 bases and J by 3 bases; unmatched bases: 9. The CDR3 consists of 15 residues. The CDR3 DNA follows: TGTGCCTGGAACAGGGGGCCGGGGGGCGACACTGAAGCTTTCTTT. Translation: CAWNRGPGGDTEAFF.

The chain joins TRBV19 to TRBJ2-1, with TRBD2 as a possible D gene (6 bases). Germline V CDR1 and CDR2: LNHDA, SQIVND (reference sequence). Trimming stripped 3 bases from V and 8 bases from J, with 14 bases between. The CDR3 sequence is 14 residues long. CDR3 nucleotide sequence: TGTGCCAGTAGTATGCCGGAGGGCCTGGATGAGCAGTTCTTC. As protein: CASSMPEGLDEQFF.

This sequence joins TRBV2 and TRBJ2-3; the match to TRBD2 covers 13 bases. Germline V gives CDR1 SNHLY, CDR2 FYNNEI. The CDR3 totals 17 residues. J lost 6 bases, V lost 8 bases, and 14 bases had no gene match. CDR3 residues: CASLDLWTSGSGDTQYF. The DNA of the CDR3 is TGTGCCAGCTTGGACCTCTGGACTAGCGGGAGTGGGGATACGCAGTATTTT.

The sample holds a few counts of this clone. This chain uses TRBV20-1 with TRBJ1-1; 7 bases align to TRBD1. From germline, CDR1 is DFQATT and CDR2 SNEGSKA (reference sequence). The CDR3 covers 11 residues. Germline trimming cut 2 bases from V and 8 bases from J; bases unmatched to any gene: 2. As DNA, the CDR3 is TGCAGTGCTAGATGGGACAGCGAAGCTTTCTTT. Translated, it gives CSARWDSEAFF.

This clone showed up just a few times. The chain is built from TRBV7-8 and TRBJ1-5; D call uncertain. The CDR3 is 15 amino acids. CDR1 SGHVS and CDR2 FQNEAQ come from the germline V gene. V was shortened by 5 bases and J by 4 bases, with 15 bases between the two germline ends. CDR3 sequence: CASSPVRARNQPQHF. In nucleotides, the CDR3 is TGTGCCAGCAGCCCGGTGAGGGCTAGGAATCAGCCCCAGCATTTT.